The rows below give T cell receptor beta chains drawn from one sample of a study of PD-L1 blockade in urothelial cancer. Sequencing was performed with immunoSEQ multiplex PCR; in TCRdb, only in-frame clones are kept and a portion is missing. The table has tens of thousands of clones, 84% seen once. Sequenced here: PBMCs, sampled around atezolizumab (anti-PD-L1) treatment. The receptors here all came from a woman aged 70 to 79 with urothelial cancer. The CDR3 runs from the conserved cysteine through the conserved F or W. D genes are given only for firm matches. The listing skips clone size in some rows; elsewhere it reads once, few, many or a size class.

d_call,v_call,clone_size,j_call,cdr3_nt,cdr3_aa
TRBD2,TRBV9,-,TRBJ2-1,TGTGCCAGCAGCGTAGTTCCATCGGGGGGCTACAATGAGCAGTTCTTC,CASSVVPSGGYNEQFF
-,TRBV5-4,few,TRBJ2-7,TGTGCCAGCAGCCGGCAAGGGGACGAGCAGTACTTC,CASSRQGDEQYF
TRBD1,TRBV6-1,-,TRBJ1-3,TGTGCCAGCAGTGCACAGGGGACTGGAAACACCATATATTTT,CASSAQGTGNTIYF
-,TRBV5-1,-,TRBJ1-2,TGCGCCAGCAGCTTGGTCCCAGGCAACTATGGCTACACCTTC,CASSLVPGNYGYTF
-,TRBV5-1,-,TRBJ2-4,TGCGCCAGCAGCCCGGAAACCGGGTCGAAAAACATTCAGTACTTC,CASSPETGSKNIQYF
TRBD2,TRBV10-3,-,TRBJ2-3,TGTGCCATCAGGGCCCGACTAGCAACAGATACGCAGTATTTT,CAIRARLATDTQYF
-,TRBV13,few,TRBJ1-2,TGTGCCAGCAGCGGTACAGAGGGCCCTTATTCTAACTATGGCTACACCTTC,CASSGTEGPYSNYGYTF
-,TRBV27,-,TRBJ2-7,TGTGCCAGCAGTTCCCGGGACGGGAGCTTCAAGCAGTACTTC,CASSSRDGSFKQYF
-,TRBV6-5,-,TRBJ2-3,TGTGCCAGCAGTGATCCGGGACATGGAGATACGCAGTATTTT,CASSDPGHGDTQYF
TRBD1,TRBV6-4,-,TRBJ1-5,TGTGCCAGCAGTGACTACGGACAGGGCAGCAATCAGCCCCAGCATTTT,CASSDYGQGSNQPQHF
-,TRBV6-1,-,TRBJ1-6,TGTGCCAGCAGACCCCACAGGGATGGGAGTTCACCCCTCCACTTT,CASRPHRDGSSPLHF
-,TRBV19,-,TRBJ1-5,TGTGCCAGTAGTCTTAGTGGCAATCAGCCCCAGCATTTT,CASSLSGNQPQHF
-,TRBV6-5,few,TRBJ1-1,TGTGCCAGCAGTTACTTTGTCGACACTGAAGCTTTCTTT,CASSYFVDTEAFF
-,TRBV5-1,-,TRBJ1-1,TGCGCCAGCAGCTTGGTAGGCGGGAACACTGAAGCTTTCTTT,CASSLVGGNTEAFF
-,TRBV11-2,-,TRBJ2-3,TGTGCCAGCAGCCCTACCAGGGCAGCCCGCACAGATACGCAGTATTTT,CASSPTRAARTDTQYF
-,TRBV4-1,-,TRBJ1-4,TGCGCCAGCAGCCCATACCTCAGGGATGGCGAAAAACTGTTTTTT,CASSPYLRDGEKLFF
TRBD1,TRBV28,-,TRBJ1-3,TGTGCCAGCAGTCGGGACAGGGGGCCGGCTGGAAACACCATATATTTT,CASSRDRGPAGNTIYF
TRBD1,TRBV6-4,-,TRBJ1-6,TGTGCCAGCAGCCTGGACAGGGCTAATTCACCCCTCCACTTT,CASSLDRANSPLHF
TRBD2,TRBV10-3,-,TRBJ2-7,TGTGCCACCCTAAGGGGAGGGGATGACGAGCAGTACTTC,CATLRGGDDEQYF
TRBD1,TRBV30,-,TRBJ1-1,TGTGCCTGGAGTGGCGGGACAGCGAACACTGAAGCTTTCTTT,CAWSGGTANTEAFF
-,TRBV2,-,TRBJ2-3,TGTGCCAGCAGTTACACTCTAGCTCCGGGCACAGATACGCAGTATTTT,CASSYTLAPGTDTQYF
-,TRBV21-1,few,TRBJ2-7,TGTGCCAGCAGCAAAGCGCCCAGGGGCGGTGAGCAGTACTTC,CASSKAPRGGEQYF
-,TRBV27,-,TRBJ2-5,TGTGCCAGCAGTTTCGGGGTGGGGAGCGGCCAAGAGACCCAGTACTTC,CASSFGVGSGQETQYF
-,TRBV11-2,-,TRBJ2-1,TGTGCCAGCAGTTTAGAGCGGATCAATGAGCAGTTCTTC,CASSLERINEQFF
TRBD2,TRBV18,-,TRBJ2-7,TGTGCCAGCTCACCACCTCGGGGACTAGCGGGGCACGAGCAGTACTTC,CASSPPRGLAGHEQYF
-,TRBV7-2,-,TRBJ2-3,TGTGCCAGCAGCAAACAGGGTGGAAGCACAGATACGCAGTATTTT,CASSKQGGSTDTQYF
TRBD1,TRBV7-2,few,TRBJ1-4,TGTGCCAGCAGCCAAGGGACAGGGGGAGAGGGTGAAAAACTGTTTTTT,CASSQGTGGEGEKLFF
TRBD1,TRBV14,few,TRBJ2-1,TGTGCCAGCAGCCAGGGGGACAGGGGTAAGGTCTTC,CASSQGDRGKVF
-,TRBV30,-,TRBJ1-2,TGTGCCTGGAGTTTGTGGGCTGGTGGCTACACCTTC,CAWSLWAGGYTF
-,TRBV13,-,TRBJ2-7,TGTGCCAGCAGCTTACAGGACTATACCTACGAGCAGTACTTC,CASSLQDYTYEQYF
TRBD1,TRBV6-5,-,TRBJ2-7,TGTGCCAGCAGTCCAGGACAGGGCAGGCAGTACTTC,CASSPGQGRQYF
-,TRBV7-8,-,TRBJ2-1,TGTGCCAGCAGCTTATGGGAGAATGAGCAGTTCTTC,CASSLWENEQFF
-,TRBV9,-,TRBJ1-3,TGTGCCAGCAGCGCCTATCCGATCAGAAACACCATATATTTT,CASSAYPIRNTIYF
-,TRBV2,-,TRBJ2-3,TGTGCCAGCAGTGTGGGGGGTGACTCAGATACGCAGTATTTT,CASSVGGDSDTQYF
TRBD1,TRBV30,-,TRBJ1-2,TGTGCCTGGCAAAGGGACAGGGATTATGGCTACACCTTC,CAWQRDRDYGYTF
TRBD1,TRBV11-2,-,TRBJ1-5,TGTGCCAGCAGCGTCGGACAGGGGCCCCAGCATTTT,CASSVGQGPQHF
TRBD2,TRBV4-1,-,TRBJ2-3,TGCGCCAGCAGCCGGACAGCGGGAGGCCCGGCTAGCACAGATACGCAGTATTTT,CASSRTAGGPASTDTQYF
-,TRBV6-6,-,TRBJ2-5,TGTGCCAGCAGCCTAAGATCTTCCGGGTCGTTGGAGACCCAGTACTTC,CASSLRSSGSLETQYF
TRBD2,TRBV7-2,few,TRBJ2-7,TGTGCCAGCAGGAGGACTAGCGGGGAATGGGACGAGCAGTACTTC,CASRRTSGEWDEQYF
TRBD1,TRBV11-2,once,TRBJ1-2,TGTGCCAGCAGCTTAGGCGTAGGACAGGGGGATGGCTACACCTTC,CASSLGVGQGDGYTF
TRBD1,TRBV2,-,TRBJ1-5,TGTGCCAGCAGTGATCCGACAGGGTCAAACAATCAGCCCCAGCATTTT,CASSDPTGSNNQPQHF